This entry concerns a single TCR beta chain. The antigen remains undetermined. The sample is drawn from a study of CD8+ T cells in alopecia areata. The study's findings and limits: In blood and scalp, many expanded lesional clones persisted during tofacitinib. Scalp clonality decreased significantly with tofacitinib, and so did expanded CD8+ clones among the top 100.

The length of the CDR3 is 12 residues. Germline CDR1 is SGHVS and CDR2 is FNYEAQ. Trimming cost V 3 bases and J 1 base, with 2 bases left between them. Treatment reported: oral pan-JAK inhibitor, 5-10 mg twice daily. Individuals with alopecia areata gave both lesional scalp punch biopsies and peripheral blood for collection. Sequencing used cDNA as its template, made by extracting RNA and reverse transcribing it. Repertoires were generated with immunoSEQ multiplex PCR, while TCRdb's copy carries only in-frame clones and drops some. This sample has 85,000 to 110,000 clones, with 85% to 90% found just once.

The receptor's source is a human donor with alopecia areata. The genes are TRBV7-6 and TRBJ2-3; D ambiguous. The source was CD8+ T cells sorted from blood, collected between weeks 30 and 35, from a patient treated with tofacitinib. CDR3 in DNA: TGTGCCAGCAGCTTTGGCACAGATACGCAGTATTTT. Its translation is CASSFGTDTQYF. Based on the CDR3 plus reference TRBV7-6 and TRBJ2-3, the full variable domain is GAGVSQSPRYKVTKRGQDVALRCDPISGHVSLYWYRQALGQGPEFLTYFNYEAQQDKSGLPNDRFSAERPEGSISTLTIQRTEQRDSAMYRCASSFGTDTQYFGPGTRLTVL.